The 10 T cell receptor beta chains reported below all come from one sample, sequenced in a study of monozygotic twins with inflammatory bowel disease. TCRdb re-analyzed the 5' RACE reads; it lists each CDR3 protein once, without DNA. The sample's table shows 400,000 to 500,000 distinct CDR3 sequences. The sequencing sample was made of blood. These TCRs come from a human donor with ulcerative colitis or Crohn's disease, or a healthy co-twin of an affected twin (not recorded which).

This rearrangement joins TRBV14 to TRBJ1-1. The CDR3 runs 13 residues. CDR1 and CDR2 (germline): SGHDN, FVKESK. This CDR3 reads CASSQLVNTEAFF.

The chain combines TRBV7-2 with TRBJ2-1; there is no DNA to check the TCRdb D call of TRBD1. This CDR3 has 15 residues. Germline V CDR1 and CDR2: SGHTA, FQGNSA. CDR3: CASSPPNRVGYEQFF.

The chain combines TRBV12-3 or TRBV12-4 with TRBJ1-2; TCRdb selects TRBD1, and the lack of DNA leaves this call unchecked. The CDR3 runs to 12 residues. This chain's CDR3 is CASRPGSYGYTF.

The CDR3 loop reads CASSPRQGEGYTF. The J gene is TRBJ1-2, the V gene TRBV18; TCRdb reports TRBD1, a call that lacks DNA to check it against. Germline CDR1 reads KGHSH; CDR2 reads LQKENI. This CDR3 spans 13 amino acids.

The V call is TRBV20-1, the J call TRBJ2-7; TCRdb proposes TRBD2, but this gene call is untestable without DNA. The CDR3 contains 12 residues. Germline lookup yields CDR1 DFQATT and CDR2 SNEGSKA (reference sequence). Here the CDR3 reads CSTGVGGPEQYF.

The rearrangement uses TRBV6-6 and TRBJ2-7; checking the TCRdb D call of TRBD1 is not possible without DNA. Germline loops: CDR1 MNHNY, CDR2 SVGAGI (reference sequence). This CDR3 spans 14 amino acids. The CDR3 here is CASSPPTGVYEQYF.

The chain employs TRBV7-2 and TRBJ1-5. Germline lookup yields CDR1 SGHTA and CDR2 FQGNSA. The CDR3 length is 13 residues. The CDR3 loop reads CASSLSMTQPQHF. Looking up the rest from reference TRBV7-2 and TRBJ1-5 gives the full variable domain: GAGVSQSPSNKVTEKGKDVELRCDPISGHTALYWYRQSLGQGLEFLIYFQGNSAPDKSGLPSDRFSAERTGGSVSTLTIQRTQQEDSAVYLCASSLSMTQPQHFGDGTRLSIL.

The chain is built from TRBV20-1 and TRBJ2-1; with no DNA, the TCRdb D assignment of TRBD2 cannot be verified. CDR1 is DFQATT and CDR2 is SNEGSKA in the germline V gene (reference sequence). The CDR3 is 12 residues long. CDR3 in amino acids: CSAKPAGSLEFF.

The chain is built from TRBV3-1 and TRBJ1-3. Germline CDR1 and CDR2: LGHDT and YNNKEL (reference sequence). The CDR3 runs 17 residues. The CDR3 protein is CASSPESIAASGNTIYF.

The V call is TRBV12-3 or TRBV12-4, the J call TRBJ1-6; TCRdb proposes TRBD1, but this gene call is untestable without DNA. The CDR3 is 14 residues long. The chain's CDR3 is CASRKSDRNSPLHF.